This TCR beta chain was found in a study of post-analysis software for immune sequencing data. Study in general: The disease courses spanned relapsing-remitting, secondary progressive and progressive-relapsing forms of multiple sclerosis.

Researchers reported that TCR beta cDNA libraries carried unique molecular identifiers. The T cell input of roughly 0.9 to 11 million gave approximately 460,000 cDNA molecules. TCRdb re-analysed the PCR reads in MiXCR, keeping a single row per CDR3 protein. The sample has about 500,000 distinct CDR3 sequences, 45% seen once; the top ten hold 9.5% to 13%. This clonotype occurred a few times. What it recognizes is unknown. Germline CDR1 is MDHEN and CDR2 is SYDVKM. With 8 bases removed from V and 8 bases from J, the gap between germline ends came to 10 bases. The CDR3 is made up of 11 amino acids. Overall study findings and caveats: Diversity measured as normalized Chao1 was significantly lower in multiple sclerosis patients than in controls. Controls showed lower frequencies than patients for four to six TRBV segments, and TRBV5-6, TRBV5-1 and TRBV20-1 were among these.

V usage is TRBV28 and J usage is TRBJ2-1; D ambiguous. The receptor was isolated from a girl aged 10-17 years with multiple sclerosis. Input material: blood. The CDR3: CASRLSDEQFF. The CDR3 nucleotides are TGTGCCAGCCGACTCTCCGATGAGCAGTTCTTC. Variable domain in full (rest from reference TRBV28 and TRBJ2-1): DVKVTQSSRYLVKRTGEKVFLECVQDMDHENMFWYRQDPGLGLRLIYFSYDVKMKEKGDIPEGYSVSREKKERFSLILESASTNQTSMYLCASRLSDEQFFGPGTRLTVL.